This T cell receptor beta chain was sequenced in a study of shared clonotypes between healthy human individuals. Sequencing used immunoSEQ multiplex PCR; TCRdb keeps in-frame clones, though not all of them. This table has millions of clones, approximately 95% appearing once. Notes on the study in general: Genetic and exposure-history diversity was limited by the few donors. Generation probabilities were higher for clonotypes shared across all four sorted-subset donors than for unshared ones.

CDR1 and CDR2 (germline): SEHNR, FQNEAQ (reference sequence). Trimming removed 5 bases at V and 2 bases at J, with 13 bases between. The CDR3 sequence is 14 residues long. The naive CD8 subset, CD45RO-negative cells positively selected for CCR7, excluded terminally differentiated effector memory CD45RA+ cells. Remarks on this clone: Its matching antigen is unknown.

Sequenced material: naive CD8+ T cells sorted from blood. The sequence derives from a man aged 18 to 30 in good health. The chain employs TRBV7-9 and TRBJ2-7; TRBD1 might be the D (6 bases). The CDR3 region has the DNA TGTGCCAGCAGCGGGGGACATCGTCCCTACGAGCAGTACTTC. This translates into CASSGGHRPYEQYF.